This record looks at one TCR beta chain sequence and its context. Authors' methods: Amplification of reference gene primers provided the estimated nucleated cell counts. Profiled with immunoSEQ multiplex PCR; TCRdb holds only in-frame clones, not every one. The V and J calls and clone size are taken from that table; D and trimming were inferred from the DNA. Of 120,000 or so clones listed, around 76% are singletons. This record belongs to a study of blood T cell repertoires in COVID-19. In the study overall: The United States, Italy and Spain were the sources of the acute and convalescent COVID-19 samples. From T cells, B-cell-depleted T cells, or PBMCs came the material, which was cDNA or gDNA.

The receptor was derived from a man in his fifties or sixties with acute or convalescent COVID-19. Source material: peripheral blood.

The CDR3 DNA is TGTGCCACCAGTGCCAGGTCGACCTCTGGGGCCAACGTCCTGACTTTC. This encodes CATSARSTSGANVLTF. This chain uses TRBV24-1 with TRBJ2-6; no firm D call. The CDR3 extends over 16 amino acids. Between the trimmed V and J ends, which lost 5 bases and 0 bases, there was a span of 10 bases. Germline CDR1 KGHDR, CDR2 SFDVKD.